What follows are 17 T cell receptor beta chains derived from one specimen sequenced in a study of blood T cell repertoires in COVID-19. Using immunoSEQ multiplex PCR, the repertoire was profiled, and TCRdb retains in-frame clones only, with some absent. The repertoire holds more than 250,000 clones, with more than 85% as singletons. Sequencing used peripheral blood. The receptors here all came from a man in his late teens or twenties with active or convalescent COVID-19.

The chain carries TRBV12-3 or TRBV12-4 and TRBJ1-6; D is possibly TRBD1 (5 bases). V was cut by 5 bases and J by 9 bases, with 11 bases left in between. The CDR3 is 13 amino acids. The CDR3 spells CASSTGVASPLHF. In DNA, the CDR3 is TGTGCCAGCAGTACGGGGGTAGCTTCACCCCTCCACTTT.

The chain uses TRBV7-6 and TRBJ2-7, with D hard to call. Trimming left V 3 bases short and J 7 bases short, with 16 bases between. The CDR3 has 14 residues. Per germline, CDR1 SGHVS and CDR2 FNYEAQ. The CDR3 is CASSFGGSPREQYF. The CDR3 DNA sequence: TGTGCCAGCAGCTTCGGCGGATCCCCTAGGGAGCAGTACTTC.

The V and J genes are TRBV19 and TRBJ2-2; D not resolved. CDR1 and CDR2 (germline): LNHDA, SQIVND (reference sequence). The V gene lost 0 bases and the J gene lost 10 bases, with 9 bases spanning the gap. The CDR3 extends over 13 amino acids. For the CDR3, the DNA is TGTGCCAGTAGTATAGAGCGCCTCACGGAGCTGTTTTTT. Protein product: CASSIERLTELFF.

The CDR3 DNA follows: TGCAGCGTTGGATCAATGGGCTCAGGCAACTCTAACTATGGCTACACCTTC. Amino acids: CSVGSMGSGNSNYGYTF. J is TRBJ1-2 and V is TRBV29-1; D remains unclear. There are 17 residues in the CDR3. Germline V CDR1 and CDR2: SQVTM, ANQGSEA. Trimming took off 4 bases at V and 0 bases at J, with 21 bases between the two ends.

The chain carries TRBV19 and TRBJ2-3, with 8 bases identical to TRBD1. This CDR3 comprises 14 residues. Trimming cost V 5 bases and J 4 bases; bases outside gene matches: 5. Germline CDR1 LNHDA, CDR2 SQIVND (reference sequence). CDR3 DNA sequence: TGTGCCAGTAGTTTTTTGGACAGGGCAGATACGCAGTATTTT. Encoded protein: CASSFLDRADTQYF.

The rearrangement uses TRBV18 and TRBJ1-2; D unclear. This CDR3 is built from 13 residues. CDR1 and CDR2 (germline): KGHSH, LQKENI. V was pared by 6 bases and J by 4 bases, with 12 bases between. This CDR3 reads CASSPPGIYGYTF. CDR3 coding DNA: TGTGCCAGCTCCCCTCCGGGGATCTATGGCTACACCTTC.

The chain joins TRBV2 to TRBJ2-3; 9 bases fit TRBD1. The V gene end was trimmed by 5 bases and the J gene end by 4 bases; junction bases not matched to a gene: 4. Germline-derived CDR1 and CDR2 are SNHLY and FYNNEI. This CDR3 is 14 amino acids long. The CDR3 loop reads CASSIQGAADTQYF. The CDR3 coding sequence is TGTGCCAGCAGTATACAGGGGGCCGCAGATACGCAGTATTTT.

V gene TRBV19 combines with J gene TRBJ1-3, with 7 bases lining up with TRBD1. Germline trimming cut 5 bases from V and 2 bases from J; bases unmatched to any gene: 6. The CDR3 sequence is 15 residues long. Germline-derived CDR1 and CDR2 are LNHDA and SQIVND (reference sequence). The CDR3 is CASSPATGAGNTIYF. As DNA, the CDR3 is TGTGCCAGTAGTCCGGCAACAGGGGCTGGAAACACCATATATTTT.

In this sample, this clone turned up once. The J gene is TRBJ2-3, the V gene TRBV11-3, with 11 bases identical to TRBD1. The CDR3 totals 16 residues. Germline V gives CDR1 SGHNT, CDR2 YENEEA. V gave up 4 bases and J gave up 5 bases; unmatched junction bases: 8. CDR3 nucleotide sequence: TGTGCCAGCAGCTACCGGGCGGGACAGGGGGAAGATACGCAGTATTTT. Translating it yields CASSYRAGQGEDTQYF.

This clone was seen a single time. V is TRBV12-3 or TRBV12-4 and J is TRBJ1-6; D remains ambiguous. Trimming stripped 2 bases from V and 11 bases from J, with 10 bases between. The CDR3 has 13 amino acids. The CDR3 sequence is CASSLQVPTPLHF. The CDR3 region has the DNA TGTGCCAGCAGTTTACAGGTCCCCACACCCCTCCACTTT.

The V call is TRBV15, the J call TRBJ1-2, with a possible D match to TRBD1 (5 bases). CDR3 size: 12 residues. Germline CDR1 LNHNV, CDR2 YYDKDF (reference sequence). Trimming removed 4 bases at V and 5 bases at J, with 8 bases between. The CDR3 nucleotides read TGTGCCACCAGCATTCAGGGATATGGCTACACCTTC. Its protein product is CATSIQGYGYTF. Filled out from reference TRBV15 and TRBJ1-2, the complete variable domain reads DAMVIQNPRYQVTQFGKPVTLSCSQTLNHNVMYWYQQKSSQAPKLLFHYYDKDFNNEADTPDNFQSRRPNTSFCFLDIRSPGLGDTAMYLCATSIQGYGYTFGSGTRLTVV.

The chain links TRBV2 to TRBJ1-3, with TRBD1 matching 8 bases. CDR3 size: 16 residues. The germline V gene encodes CDR1 SNHLY and CDR2 FYNNEI. The J segment lost 0 bases and the V segment lost 5 bases, leaving 6 bases of the junction unmatched. As DNA, the CDR3 is TGTGCCAGCAGTATTGGGACAGGATACTCTGGAAACACCATATATTTT. Translation: CASSIGTGYSGNTIYF.

The chain joins TRBV7-2 to TRBJ2-3, with 9 nucleotides matching TRBD1. The CDR3 consists of 15 residues. CDR1 is SGHTA, CDR2 FQGNSA, per germline. V lost 5 bases to trimming and J lost 2 bases; unmatched junction nucleotides: 5. The CDR3 nucleotides are TGTGCCAGCAGCCACCGGGACAGGGTCACAGATACGCAGTATTTT. This sequence encodes CASSHRDRVTDTQYF.

V and J are TRBV5-1 and TRBJ1-6; D is possibly TRBD1 (6 bases). Germline V lookup: CDR1 SGHRS, CDR2 YFSETQ. Trimming removed 4 bases from V and 10 bases from J, with 18 bases in between. The CDR3 loop spans 15 amino acids. CDR3 region: CASSVQGGVLSPLHF. The CDR3 region has the DNA TGCGCCAGCAGCGTACAGGGTGGGGTATTGTCACCCCTCCACTTT.

This chain links TRBV2 with TRBJ1-4; the match to TRBD1 covers 7 bases. Germline V lookup: CDR1 SNHLY, CDR2 FYNNEI. The CDR3 contains 13 residues. Germline trimming cut 8 bases from V and 5 bases from J; bases unmatched to any gene: 5. CDR3: CASSGTVNEKLFF. CDR3 nucleotides: TGTGCCAGCTCCGGGACAGTGAATGAAAAACTGTTTTTT. Variable domain in full (rest from reference TRBV2 and TRBJ1-4): EPEVTQTPSHQVTQMGQEVILRCVPISNHLYFYWYRQILGQKVEFLVSFYNNEISEKSEIFDDQFSVERPDGSNFTLKIRSTKLEDSAMYFCASSGTVNEKLFFGSGTQLSVL.

This clone was seen only once. The V gene is TRBV9, the J gene TRBJ2-1; no clear D. Germline V gene lookup returns CDR1 SGDLS and CDR2 YYNGEE. V was shortened by 0 bases and J by 9 bases, with 7 bases between the two germline ends. CDR3 size: 12 residues. The CDR3 coding sequence is TGTGCCAGCAGCGTAGGAAGCGCTGAGCAGTTCTTC. The encoded protein is CASSVGSAEQFF.

The rearrangement links TRBV9 to TRBJ2-7, with 10 bases that match TRBD1. J was trimmed by 6 bases and V by 5 bases; bases with no gene match: 5. The germline gives CDR1 SGDLS, CDR2 YYNGEE. The CDR3 sequence is 13 residues long. CDR3 loop: CASSFGQGGEQYF. The CDR3 bases are TGTGCCAGCAGTTTTGGACAGGGGGGCGAGCAGTACTTC.